This entry describes one TCR beta chain. Its cognate antigen has yet to be identified. No base qualities exist here, and no much larger clone lies one base off it. This sample stems from a study of T cells in localized non-small cell lung cancer (dated by TCRdb to 2019 to 2021). With regard to the full study: The study analyzed T cell repertoires of 200 to 250 early-stage NSCLC patients, comparing tumors and uninvolved tumor-adjacent lungs. All 236 NSCLC patients in the cohort were treatment-naive and had localized lung tumors that were resected. The mean age of the NSCLC patients was roughly 70 years, with about 120 men and 85 to 110 women.

At diagnosis, tumor, uninvolved tumor-adjacent lung and peripheral blood were collected and then preserved as a mix of FFPE and fresh-frozen material. For TCR repertoire profiling, blood samples were analyzed in the form of peripheral blood mononuclear cells. TCR beta CDR3 regions were sequenced from DNA using the immunoSEQ Assay. On the study's bioinformatics: T cell density was computed as TCR beta template counts normalized to usable DNA estimated by amplifying housekeeping genes. Richness was estimated with the preseqR package, extrapolating to 400,000 templates for PBMC samples and 120,000 templates for tissue samples. Clonality was defined by subtracting Pielou's evenness from one. Tissue-enriched TCRs were identified through differential abundance testing performed on productive amino-acid clonotypes, with a minimum total count of 5 and an alpha of 0.1. Repertoire overlap between compartments was quantified with the Jaccard Index and Morisita Overlap Index. GLIPH grouped TCR beta CDR3s together with public tetramer-defined viral CDR3s, and a viral motif had to include at least three viral sequences and show V-gene enrichment. Sourced from immuneACCESS, this table was stored by TCRdb with only in-frame sequences that have V and J called. A share of the clones is absent; for the studies checked, an unresolved V gene accounts for under half, and the remainder has no known explanation. For V, J and clone size, that table is used; D and trimming come from the DNA. The sample table holds some 72,000 clones, of which roughly 81% were seen once. The ten most abundant clones make up approximately 3% of the sample.

V is reduced by 3 bases and J by 7 bases, leaving a spacing of 12 bases between them. The germline V gene provides CDR1 KGHSH and CDR2 LQKENI. The CDR3, cysteine through phenylalanine, is 14 amino acids long. The read is trimmed to its CDR3 DNA, 42 bases read in frame from base 1. What the authors observed across the whole study: Uninvolved tumor-adjacent lung showed the highest T cell clonality, higher than tumor, which suggests more focused antigenic responses in the adjacent lung. Because multi-region sequencing of the tumors was not done, intratumor heterogeneity could not be ruled out. A median of around 57 of the top 100 tumor clones turned up in the paired uninvolved adjacent lung, and about 28 of those clones also ranked among the top 100 of that same adjacent lung. Longer overall survival was associated with higher blood T cell density, whereas shorter survival was associated with higher adjacent-lung clonality. Because the study design was exploratory, TCR variables were selected using unadjusted p-values without false-discovery rate correction.

The receptor was derived from a man aged 40 to 69 with stage I lung adenocarcinoma. The sample was peripheral blood, taken before any cancer treatment. Recombination joined TRBV18 with TRBJ1-4; a confident D gene designation cannot be given. The CDR3 reads CASSPFGVGEKLFF. The nucleotide sequence reads TGTGCCAGCTCACCTTTCGGCGTAGGTGAAAAACTGTTTTTT. The CDR3, completed at both ends by the reference TRBV18 and TRBJ1-4 genes, gives the full variable domain NAGVMQNPRHLVRRRGQEARLRCSPMKGHSHVYWYRQLPEEGLKFMVYLQKENIIDESGMPKERFSAEFPKEGPSILRIQQVVRGDSAAYFCASSPFGVGEKLFFGSGTQLSVL.